This TCR beta chain stems from a study of blood T cell repertoires in COVID-19. Germline CDR1 and CDR2: SGHRS and YFSETQ. The CDR3 covers 22 residues. With 0 bases clipped from V and 0 bases from J, the junction kept 18 bases outside the gene matches. TCRdb's copy holds only in-frame clones and misses some; the assay was immunoSEQ multiplex PCR. The table includes about 150,000 clones, roughly four fifths detected once. Sequencing used PBMCs or T cells enriched from blood (not recorded which). The receptor comes from a man between 45 and 60 years old who had recovered from COVID-19. The rearrangement uses TRBV5-1 and TRBJ2-3, with 11 bases that match TRBD2. The CDR3 DNA follows: TGCGCCAGCAGCTTGGTACTAGCGGGGGCCCATACCCCTTCCTCTAGCACAGATACGCAGTATTTT. It specifies CASSLVLAGAHTPSSSTDTQYF.